Below are 31 T cell receptor beta chains sequenced from a single sample in a study of blood T cell repertoires in COVID-19. TCRdb's table, derived via immunoSEQ multiplex PCR, lists solely in-frame clones and lacks some. This sample carries under 250,000 clones, around 84% of them seen once, and the ten largest clones take 13%. Sample: peripheral blood. Every receptor here comes from a human donor in a cohort sampled during active COVID-19.

V is TRBV27 and J is TRBJ2-1, with D perhaps matching TRBD2 (6 bases). Looked up from germline, CDR1 is MNHEY and CDR2 is SMNVEV (reference sequence). The CDR3 runs to 16 residues. Trimming removed 5 bases from V and 0 bases from J, with 14 bases in between. The CDR3 nucleotides are TGTGCCAGCAGTCCCGGGAGCCCCAGCTCCTACAATGAGCAGTTCTTC. Encoded protein: CASSPGSPSSYNEQFF.

CDR3 in amino acids: CASSEMSKGGSYTF. DNA for the CDR3: TGTGCCAGCAGTGAAATGAGTAAGGGGGGGTCGTACACCTTC. The J gene is TRBJ1-2, the V gene TRBV6-1; possible D gene TRBD1, 6 bases. Trimming took off 2 bases at V and 11 bases at J, with 18 bases between the two ends. The CDR3 covers 14 residues. Germline CDR1 and CDR2: MNHNS and SASEGT.

The gene calls are TRBV4-2 and TRBJ1-3, with 12 positions matching TRBD1. Germline V gene sequence: CDR1 LGHNA, CDR2 YNFKEQ. J lost 7 bases, V lost 4 bases, and 5 bases had no gene match. The CDR3 length is 15 residues. The CDR3: CASSPSGQGANTIYF. As DNA, the CDR3 is TGTGCCAGCAGCCCATCGGGACAGGGGGCTAACACCATATATTTT.

The rearrangement joins TRBV7-9 to TRBJ2-7; no clear D gene. CDR3 length: 13 amino acids. V shed 4 bases and J shed 4 bases, with 11 bases lying between them. Germline V gene sequence: CDR1 SEHNR, CDR2 FQNEAQ (reference sequence). The CDR3 protein is CASSSLLRYEQYF. CDR3 sequence (DNA): TGTGCCAGCAGCTCCCTGCTCCGGTACGAGCAGTACTTC.

This chain links TRBV12-5 with TRBJ2-7, with 10 nucleotides matching TRBD1. Per germline, CDR1 LGHNT and CDR2 FRNRAP. The CDR3 is 17 residues long. V lost 2 bases and J lost 5; bases outside the gene matches: 12. CDR3 protein: CASGLFYSGTGVDEQYF. In DNA, the CDR3 is TGTGCTAGTGGTTTGTTTTACTCCGGGACAGGGGTAGACGAGCAGTACTTC.

The chain couples TRBV28 to TRBJ2-5, with D perhaps matching TRBD2 (5 bases). The CDR3 extends over 13 amino acids. The germline V and J ends were trimmed by 2 bases and 4 bases, with 8 bases remaining between them. Germline V lookup: CDR1 MDHEN, CDR2 SYDVKM. CDR3 sequence: CASSLVGRETQYF. The CDR3 DNA sequence: TGTGCCAGCAGTTTAGTGGGGAGAGAGACCCAGTACTTC.

This clone appeared a single time. The chain employs TRBV20-1 and TRBJ1-1; D not certain. The CDR3 totals 11 residues. CDR1 DFQATT and CDR2 SNEGSKA come from the germline V gene (reference sequence). V was pared by 5 bases and J by 4 bases, with 8 bases between. For the CDR3, the DNA is TGCAGTGCTGCAGGTAGCACTGAAGCTTTCTTT. Protein sequence: CSAAGSTEAFF.

Only one count was recorded for this clone. The V and J genes are TRBV2 and TRBJ2-1; 7 bases map to TRBD1. The CDR3 consists of 17 residues. Germline values: CDR1 SNHLY, CDR2 FYNNEI. Unmatched junction bases numbered 11, after V lost 5 bases and J lost 1 base. Written as DNA, the CDR3 is TGTGCCAGCAGTCAGAGACAGGGTGAAAGGTCCTACAATGAGCAGTTCTTC. Residues: CASSQRQGERSYNEQFF. Full variable domain (rest looked up from reference TRBV2 and TRBJ2-1): EPEVTQTPSHQVTQMGQEVILRCVPISNHLYFYWYRQILGQKVEFLVSFYNNEISEKSEIFDDQFSVERPDGSNFTLKIRSTKLEDSAMYFCASSQRQGERSYNEQFFGPGTRLTVL.

The chain has TRBV18 and TRBJ2-2; possibly TRBD1 for D (6 bases). CDR3 length equals 17 residues. The V and J ends lost 0 bases and 0 bases respectively, with 11 bases between them. Germline V gene sequence: CDR1 KGHSH, CDR2 LQKENI. The CDR3 nucleotides read TGTGCCAGCTCACCACCGTGGAAGGGGGCGAACACCGGGGAGCTGTTTTTT. Encoded protein: CASSPPWKGANTGELFF.

This chain links TRBV18 with TRBJ2-2, with D unresolved. The CDR3 runs 13 residues. V lost 1 base and J lost 6, with 6 bases in between. Germline lookup yields CDR1 KGHSH and CDR2 LQKENI. In DNA form, the CDR3 reads TGTGCCAGCTCACCACTCCCGGCCGGGGAGCTGTTTTTT. Its protein is CASSPLPAGELFF.

This clone showed up just once. This chain uses TRBV3-1 (or the pseudogene TRBV3-2) with TRBJ2-1; 13 bases map to TRBD2. Trimming removed 8 bases from V and 5 bases from J; junction bases left unmatched: 3. The CDR3 is made up of 14 amino acids. Germline assignment: CDR1 LGHDT and CDR2 YNNKEL (reference sequence). CDR3 loop: CASGLAGVDNEQFF. CDR3 nucleotides: TGTGCCAGCGGACTAGCGGGAGTTGACAATGAGCAGTTCTTC.

V and J are TRBV7-2 and TRBJ2-1, with 13 positions matching TRBD2. With V trimmed by 4 bases and J by 3 bases, 6 bases remained unmatched. This CDR3 has 17 amino acids. CDR1 is SGHTA and CDR2 is FQGNSA in the germline V gene. The chain's CDR3 is CASSSAGTSGNYNEQFF. The CDR3 DNA reads TGTGCCAGCAGCTCGGCCGGGACTAGCGGGAACTACAATGAGCAGTTCTTC.

This rearrangement joins TRBV10-3 to TRBJ2-7, with D perhaps matching TRBD2 (7 bases). The germline V gene has CDR1 ENHRY and CDR2 SYGVKD. The CDR3 has 13 amino acids. V was shortened by 6 bases and J by 5 bases, with 14 bases between the two germline ends. CDR3 in amino acids: CAISGRGADEQYF. As DNA, the CDR3 is TGTGCCATCAGCGGTCGGGGGGCGGACGAGCAGTACTTC.

This chain links TRBV11-2 with TRBJ1-2, with D possibly TRBD1 on 6 matching bases. Germline V gene data show CDR1 as SGHAT and CDR2 as FQNNGV. Trimming left V 5 bases short and J 3 bases short, with 16 bases between. The CDR3 totals 15 residues. The CDR3: CASSNQGRGDYGYTF. The CDR3 region has the DNA TGTGCCAGCAGCAATCAGGGCAGGGGTGACTATGGCTACACCTTC. Full variable domain (remainder filled in from reference TRBV11-2 and TRBJ1-2): EAGVAQSPRYKIIEKRQSVAFWCNPISGHATLYWYQQILGQGPKLLIQFQNNGVVDDSQLPKDRFSAERLKGVDSTLKIQPAKLEDSAVYLCASSNQGRGDYGYTFGSGTRLTVV.

J is TRBJ1-1 and V is TRBV30, with 9 bases that match TRBD1. The germline CDR1 and CDR2 sequences are GTSNPN and SVGIG (reference sequence). The V segment lost 4 bases and the J segment 4 bases; nucleotides outside the gene matches: 7. This CDR3 is built from 14 residues. The DNA for the CDR3 is TGTGCCTGGAACCAGGACAGGGGCATCACTGAAGCTTTCTTT. Its protein product is CAWNQDRGITEAFF.

V and J are TRBV7-9 and TRBJ1-1, with 8 bases aligning to TRBD1. Per the germline V gene, CDR1 is SEHNR and CDR2 is FQNEAQ (reference sequence). V was clipped by 6 bases and J by 0 bases; unmatched bases: 6. CDR3 length: 15 amino acids. The CDR3 loop is CASSAWTGLNTEAFF. The CDR3 nucleotides are TGTGCCAGCAGTGCCTGGACAGGGCTGAACACTGAAGCTTTCTTT.

The gene calls are TRBV9 and TRBJ2-7; TRBD2 aligns across 13 bases. This CDR3 spans 20 amino acids. Germline V gene lookup returns CDR1 SGDLS and CDR2 YYNGEE. Unmatched junction bases numbered 17, after V lost 0 bases and J lost 5 bases. CDR3 residues: CASSVASYFGTSGTWHEQYF. CDR3 bases: TGTGCCAGCAGCGTAGCGAGCTATTTTGGGACTAGCGGGACATGGCACGAGCAGTACTTC.

The chain employs TRBV5-1 and TRBJ2-1, with D tentatively TRBD1 (5 bases). CDR1 and CDR2 from the germline V gene are SGHRS and YFSETQ. V was shortened by 4 bases and J by 9 bases, with 11 bases between the two germline ends. This CDR3 region has 12 residues. Here the CDR3 reads CASSPLDSEQFF. DNA of the CDR3: TGCGCCAGCAGCCCCTTAGACAGTGAGCAGTTCTTC.

The rearrangement uses TRBV4-1 and TRBJ2-5; 7 bases agree with TRBD1. From germline, CDR1 is MGHRA and CDR2 YSYEKL. The CDR3 covers 13 residues. The V segment lost 4 bases and the J segment 2 bases; nucleotides outside the gene matches: 1. This chain's CDR3 is CASSLGQQETQYF. DNA of the CDR3: TGCGCCAGCAGCCTGGGACAGCAAGAGACCCAGTACTTC.

The gene calls are TRBV5-1 and TRBJ1-1; D ambiguous. From germline, CDR1 is SGHRS and CDR2 YFSETQ. This CDR3 contains 14 residues. V lost 5 bases and J lost 1, with 12 bases in between. CDR3 sequence reads: CASRPTYRNTEAFF. CDR3 nucleotide sequence: TGCGCCAGCAGACCTACTTACAGGAACACTGAAGCTTTCTTT.

The CDR3 loop reads CAWNRLNGYTF. In nucleotides, the CDR3 is TGTGCCTGGAATCGTCTTAATGGCTACACCTTC. The chain joins TRBV30 to TRBJ1-2; no reliable D call. V was clipped by 4 bases and J by 6 bases, with 9 bases between them. The CDR3 covers 11 residues. The germline V gene has CDR1 GTSNPN and CDR2 SVGIG (reference sequence).

J is TRBJ2-1 and V is TRBV7-9; 8 bases fit TRBD2. This CDR3 spans 17 amino acids. The germline V gene has CDR1 SEHNR and CDR2 FQNEAQ (reference sequence). V was pared by 5 bases and J by 3 bases, with 12 bases of the junction left unmatched. The CDR3 spells CASSPGEAGGHYNEQFF. CDR3 bases: TGTGCCAGCAGCCCAGGGGAGGCGGGAGGACACTACAATGAGCAGTTCTTC.

The CDR3 sequence is CATSLRTGATEAFF. DNA for the CDR3: TGTGCCACCAGCCTCCGGACAGGGGCCACTGAAGCTTTCTTT. J is TRBJ1-1 and V is TRBV15, with 9 bases aligning to TRBD1. This CDR3 has 14 residues. The germline V gene encodes CDR1 LNHNV and CDR2 YYDKDF (reference sequence). J was trimmed by 4 bases and V by 5 bases; bases with no gene match: 5. Looking up the rest from reference TRBV15 and TRBJ1-1 gives the full variable domain: DAMVIQNPRYQVTQFGKPVTLSCSQTLNHNVMYWYQQKSSQAPKLLFHYYDKDFNNEADTPDNFQSRRPNTSFCFLDIRSPGLGDTAMYLCATSLRTGATEAFFGQGTRLTVV.

This clone was recorded once. This chain joins TRBV5-1 and TRBJ2-3; no clear D gene. Germline CDR1 and CDR2: SGHRS and YFSETQ. Trimming removed 2 bases at V and 2 bases at J, with 9 bases between. The CDR3 consists of 14 residues. For the CDR3, the DNA is TGCGCCAGCAGCTTTGACAAGATCACAGATACGCAGTATTTT. This sequence encodes CASSFDKITDTQYF.

The count of this clone is one. This chain links TRBV4-1 with TRBJ2-7, with a tentative D call TRBD2 (5 bases). Looked up from germline, CDR1 is MGHRA and CDR2 is YSYEKL. CDR3 size: 17 residues. Trimming left V 4 bases short and J 0 bases short, with 19 bases between. For the CDR3, the DNA is TGCGCCAGCAGCCGGTTCCTCCTTAGCGCCAGCTCCTACGAGCAGTACTTC. Translation: CASSRFLLSASSYEQYF.

CDR3 residues: CASSVDGGSGTGELFF. For the CDR3, the DNA is TGTGCCAGCAGCGTAGATGGAGGGTCTGGCACCGGGGAGCTGTTTTTT. V usage is TRBV9 and J usage is TRBJ2-2; D is perhaps TRBD2 (6 bases). Germline assignment: CDR1 SGDLS and CDR2 YYNGEE. V lost 0 bases to trimming and J lost 4 bases, with 13 bases between them. The length of the CDR3 is 16 residues.

Many counts were recorded for this clone. The chain couples TRBV9 to TRBJ2-1, with a tentative D call TRBD2 (5 bases). The CDR3 extends over 15 amino acids. Trimming cost V 2 bases and J 8 bases, with 17 bases left between them. CDR1 is SGDLS and CDR2 is YYNGEE in the germline V gene. This CDR3 is CASSVLASFTDEQFF. The DNA for the CDR3 is TGTGCCAGCAGCGTCCTAGCAAGCTTTACCGATGAGCAGTTCTTC.

The chain recombines TRBV15 with TRBJ1-2; the match to TRBD1 covers 7 bases. Germline CDR1 is LNHNV and CDR2 is YYDKDF (reference sequence). With V trimmed by 3 bases and J by 4 bases, 14 bases remained unmatched. This CDR3 spans 17 amino acids. The CDR3 region has the DNA TGTGCCACCAGCAGTTACAGGGGCCCAGGTCTACCCTATGGCTACACCTTC. It yields the protein CATSSYRGPGLPYGYTF. The whole variable domain, filled in from reference TRBV15 and TRBJ1-2, reads DAMVIQNPRYQVTQFGKPVTLSCSQTLNHNVMYWYQQKSSQAPKLLFHYYDKDFNNEADTPDNFQSRRPNTSFCFLDIRSPGLGDTAMYLCATSSYRGPGLPYGYTFGSGTRLTVV.

J is TRBJ1-6 and V is TRBV27, with 7 bases aligning to TRBD1. The junction had 6 bases not matched to a gene; V was cut back by 3 bases and J by 10 bases. This CDR3 has 14 residues. Germline V gene data show CDR1 as MNHEY and CDR2 as SMNVEV (reference sequence). CDR3 amino acids: CASSFRGRRSPLHF. For the CDR3, the DNA is TGTGCCAGCAGTTTTAGGGGGCGTCGATCACCCCTCCACTTT.

CDR3 bases: TGTGCCAGCAGCCGCTGGCCACTAGCGGGAGTCTACGAGCAGTACTTC. This encodes CASSRWPLAGVYEQYF. The V and J genes are TRBV3-1 (or the pseudogene TRBV3-2) and TRBJ2-7; 11 bases agree with TRBD2. Germline V gene data show CDR1 as LGHDT and CDR2 as YNNKEL (reference sequence). CDR3 length equals 16 residues. Trimming took 4 bases from V and 3 from J; bases not matched to a gene: 8.

In its sample, this clone was seen a few times. The rearrangement uses TRBV9 and TRBJ1-4; the D is unclear. From germline, CDR1 is SGDLS and CDR2 YYNGEE. This CDR3 is built from 14 residues. The V end lost 2 bases, the J end lost 3 bases, and 8 bases lay between the germline ends. The CDR3 sequence is CASSVKAANEKLFF. The CDR3 DNA follows: TGTGCCAGCAGCGTCAAGGCGGCTAATGAAAAACTGTTTTTT.